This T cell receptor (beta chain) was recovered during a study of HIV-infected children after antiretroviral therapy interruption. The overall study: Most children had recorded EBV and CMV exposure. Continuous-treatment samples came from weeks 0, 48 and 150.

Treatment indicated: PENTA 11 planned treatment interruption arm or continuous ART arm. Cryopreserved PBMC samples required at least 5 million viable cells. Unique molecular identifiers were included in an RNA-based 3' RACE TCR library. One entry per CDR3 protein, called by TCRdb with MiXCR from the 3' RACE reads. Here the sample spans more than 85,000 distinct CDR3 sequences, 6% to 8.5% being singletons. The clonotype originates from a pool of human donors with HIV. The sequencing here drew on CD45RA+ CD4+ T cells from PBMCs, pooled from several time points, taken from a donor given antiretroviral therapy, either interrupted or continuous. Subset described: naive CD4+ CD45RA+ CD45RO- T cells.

The CDR3 protein is CASSLVGGGSYNEQFF. As DNA, the CDR3 is TGTGCCAGCAGCTTAGTGGGGGGGGGATCCTACAATGAGCAGTTCTTC. The chain links TRBV7-9 to TRBJ2-1; 7 positions agree with TRBD2. Germline trimming cut 1 base from V and 1 base from J; bases unmatched to any gene: 4. The CDR3 length is 16 residues. Germline CDR1 and CDR2: SEHNR and FQNEAQ (reference sequence).